Detailed here is one T cell receptor beta chain. What it recognizes is unknown. Just one base apart from a much larger clone, this may be a read error. These data come from a study of T-cell reconstitution after alpha-beta-depleted transplantation in children. Study-wide findings and caveats: Some patients showed high day-60 TCRbeta diversity, which derived from surviving recipient T cells and thymic progenitors. T-cell counts and diversity at one year following transplant were attributed mainly to newly produced T cells.

The TCRbeta library was prepared with unique molecular identifiers. TCRdb called the PCR reads again in MiXCR, with one record for every CDR3 protein. The repertoire holds about 980,000 distinct CDR3 sequences, with 25% to 30% as singletons. The germline V gene has CDR1 SGHTA and CDR2 FQGTGA. The CDR3 covers 13 residues. Trimming took off 0 bases at V and 4 bases at J, with 5 bases between the two ends. The chain combines TRBV7-3 with TRBJ2-3; D is uncertain. The source material was PBMCs, mostly from graft donor cells, sampled 360 days after TCRalphabeta/CD19-depleted stem cell transplant. The sequence was collected from a boy in the first two years of life who had a stem cell transplant for SCID, so the T cells may come from the graft donor. The CDR3 region is CASSLTPPDTQYF. CDR3 nucleotide sequence: TGTGCCAGCAGCTTAACCCCCCCAGATACGCAGTATTTT. Full variable domain (remainder filled in from reference TRBV7-3 and TRBJ2-3): GAGVSQTPSNKVTEKGKYVELRCDPISGHTALYWYRQSLGQGPEFLIYFQGTGAADDSGLPNDRFFAVRPEGSVSTLKIQRTERGDSAVYLCASSLTPPDTQYFGPGTRLTVL.